The sequence of this T cell receptor beta chain was determined in a study of blood T cell repertoires in COVID-19. The wider study: Collection of acute and convalescent COVID-19 samples took place in the United States, Italy and Spain. The cDNA or gDNA used as material had been derived from T cells, B-cell-depleted T cells, or PBMCs.

Per the study methods: Amplification with reference gene primers provided the estimates of nucleated cell counts. Sequencing was performed with immunoSEQ multiplex PCR; in TCRdb, only in-frame clones are kept and a portion is missing. Clonal size and the V and J genes are those of that table, whereas D and trimming came from the DNA. The data contain approximately 150,000 clones, approximately 89% of them singletons. This CDR3 is built from 14 residues. V shed 6 bases and J shed 3 bases, with 12 bases lying between them. The germline V gene encodes CDR1 MNHEY and CDR2 SVGAGI. The sequencing sample was made of peripheral blood. The clonotype was recovered from a human donor in a cohort sampled during active COVID-19. This chain uses TRBV6-5 with TRBJ2-1, with D maybe TRBD1 (7 bases). CDR3 protein: CASSPQGGYNEQFF. DNA of the CDR3: TGTGCCAGCAGCCCCCAGGGGGGCTACAATGAGCAGTTCTTC.